Given below is one TCR beta chain in context. Its antigen remains unidentified. These data belong to a study of EBV T-cell therapy then PD-1 blockade in nasopharyngeal carcinoma. Trimming removed 6 bases at V and 4 bases at J, with 29 bases between. Germline lookup yields CDR1 SEHNR and CDR2 FQNEAQ (reference sequence). The length of the CDR3 is 19 residues. The treatment here: AdE1-LMPpoly-expanded autologous EBV-specific T-cell therapy followed by anti-PD-1 nivolumab. Method: immunoSEQ multiplex PCR; TCRdb's copy keeps in-frame clones and lacks some. The profile covers about 22,000 clones, with roughly four fifths appearing a single time and 20% to 25% taken by the ten largest.

The TCR comes from a middle-aged man with nasopharyngeal carcinoma. The J gene is TRBJ2-3, the V gene TRBV7-9; TRBD2 is a possible D gene (6 bases). Source: CD8+ T cells from blood, taken at day -245 from a patient whose treatment included autologous EBV-specific T cells and nivolumab. CDR3 sequence reads: CASSFIRSTVGLGADTQYF. The CDR3, as DNA: TGTGCCAGCAGTTTCATACGATCGACGGTGGGACTCGGAGCAGATACGCAGTATTTT.